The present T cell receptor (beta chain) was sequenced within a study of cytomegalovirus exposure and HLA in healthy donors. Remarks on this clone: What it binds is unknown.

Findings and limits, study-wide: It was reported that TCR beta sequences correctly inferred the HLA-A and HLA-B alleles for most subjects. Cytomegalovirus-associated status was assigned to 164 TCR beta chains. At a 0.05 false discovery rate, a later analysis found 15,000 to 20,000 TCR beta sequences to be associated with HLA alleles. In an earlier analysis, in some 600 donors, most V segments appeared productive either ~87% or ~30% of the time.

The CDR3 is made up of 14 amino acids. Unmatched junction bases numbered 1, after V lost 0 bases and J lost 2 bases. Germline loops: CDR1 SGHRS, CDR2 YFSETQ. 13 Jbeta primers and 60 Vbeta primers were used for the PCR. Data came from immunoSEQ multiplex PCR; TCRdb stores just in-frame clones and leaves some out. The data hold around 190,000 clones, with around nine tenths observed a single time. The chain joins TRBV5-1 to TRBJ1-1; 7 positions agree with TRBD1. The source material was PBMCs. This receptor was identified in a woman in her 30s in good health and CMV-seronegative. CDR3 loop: CASSLDRGNTEAFF. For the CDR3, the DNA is TGCGCCAGCAGCTTGGACAGGGGAAACACTGAAGCTTTCTTT.